This TCR beta chain comes out of a study of shared clonotypes between healthy human individuals. Study-level findings and limits: Only blood samples were collected, and tissue repertoires likely differ.

This CDR3 has 15 residues. Ten immunoSEQ deep assay plates were used to sequence unsorted PBMC DNA. Method: immunoSEQ multiplex PCR; TCRdb's copy keeps in-frame clones and lacks some. Here the sample spans 400,000 to 500,000 clones, 79% being singletons. The study drew its donors from healthy HIV-negative adults without recent acute infections or vaccinations. Unsorted samples drew genomic DNA from 85 million to 90 million PBMCs. Comments on this clone: Antigen specificity is unknown.

Sequencing was done on a sample of PBMCs. J is TRBJ2-7 and V is TRBV21-1; the D call TRBD1 from the table was never checked on the DNA. TRBV21-1 is classified as a pseudogene. The TCR comes from a woman aged 40 to 50 in good health. Some clones in this sample may be carry-over from other donors' samples. The CDR3 sequence: CATPRTGLSSYEQYF. CDR3 nucleotide sequence: TGTGCCACCCCCCGGACAGGGTTAAGCTCCTACGAGCAGTACTTC.